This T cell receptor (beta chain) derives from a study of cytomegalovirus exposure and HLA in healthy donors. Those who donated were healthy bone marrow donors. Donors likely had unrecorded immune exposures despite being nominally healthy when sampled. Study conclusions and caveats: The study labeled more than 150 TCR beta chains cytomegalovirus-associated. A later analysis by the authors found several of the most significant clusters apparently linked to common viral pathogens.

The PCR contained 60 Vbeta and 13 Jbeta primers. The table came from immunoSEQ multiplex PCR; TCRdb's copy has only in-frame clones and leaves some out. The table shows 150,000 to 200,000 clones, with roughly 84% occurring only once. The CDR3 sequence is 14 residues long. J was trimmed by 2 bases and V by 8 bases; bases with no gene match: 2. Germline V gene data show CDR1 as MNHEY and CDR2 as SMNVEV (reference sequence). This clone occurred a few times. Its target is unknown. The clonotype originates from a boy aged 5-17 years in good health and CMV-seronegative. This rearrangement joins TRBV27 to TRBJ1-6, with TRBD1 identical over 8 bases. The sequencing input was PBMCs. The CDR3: CASAQGAYNSPLHF. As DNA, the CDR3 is TGTGCCAGCGCACAGGGGGCCTATAATTCACCCCTCCACTTT.